One sample yielded the 18 T cell receptor beta chains listed below, sequenced in a study of blood T cell repertoires in COVID-19. Measured with immunoSEQ multiplex PCR; TCRdb has only the in-frame clones, and not every one. The table has some 150,000 clones, around 79% seen once; the top ten hold less than 3%. The sequencing input was PBMCs or T cells enriched from blood (not recorded which). The receptors were gathered from a woman in her fifties or sixties who had recovered from COVID-19.

The chain joins TRBV20-1 to TRBJ2-5; D gene ambiguous. Germline values: CDR1 DFQATT, CDR2 SNEGSKA (reference sequence). This CDR3 has 12 residues. V lost 3 bases and J lost 5, with 10 bases in between. The CDR3 protein is CSASLSWETQYF. The DNA of the CDR3 is TGCAGTGCTAGTCTAAGCTGGGAGACCCAGTACTTC.

This chain links TRBV30 with TRBJ2-1; D unclear. Trimming removed 5 bases at V and 4 bases at J, with 6 bases between. The CDR3 totals 11 residues. CDR1 GTSNPN and CDR2 SVGIG come from the germline V gene (reference sequence). The CDR3 sequence: CAWSPYNEQFF. The CDR3 nucleotides read TGTGCCTGGTCCCCTTACAATGAGCAGTTCTTC.

The V gene is TRBV5-6, the J gene TRBJ1-2, with 7 bases that match TRBD1. Germline V gene data show CDR1 as SGHDT and CDR2 as YYEEEE. J gave up 1 base and V 4 bases, and 4 bases lay outside the gene matches. This CDR3 is built from 14 residues. The CDR3 DNA reads TGTGCCAGCAGCCTGGGACAGATTAACTATGGCTACACCTTC. This encodes CASSLGQINYGYTF.

The gene calls are TRBV2 and TRBJ2-3; TRBD2 matches 9 bases. This CDR3 has 17 amino acids. Germline V gene data show CDR1 as SNHLY and CDR2 as FYNNEI. Trimming removed 10 bases from V and 4 bases from J; junction bases left unmatched: 18. The CDR3 sequence is CATSTDSGGRGPDTQYF. DNA for the CDR3: TGTGCCACCTCCACCGACAGCGGGGGGCGGGGTCCAGATACGCAGTATTTT.

The V and J genes are TRBV6-2 or TRBV6-3 and TRBJ2-2; 14 nucleotides agree with TRBD2. J lost 3 bases, V lost 2 bases, and 5 bases had no gene match. Germline V lookup: CDR1 MNHEY, CDR2 SVGEGT. The CDR3 runs to 18 residues. CDR3 loop: CASSYLGLAGGDTGELFF. The CDR3, as DNA: TGTGCCAGCAGTTACCTAGGACTAGCGGGGGGAGACACCGGGGAGCTGTTTTTT.

V and J are TRBV7-5 and TRBJ1-2. TRBV7-5 is a documented pseudogene. The CDR3 extends over 11 amino acids. CDR3 residues: CARSLDRVHTF. DNA for the CDR3: TGTGCCAGAAGCTTAGATCGGGTCCACACCTTC.

A word on this clone: Possible read error: a much larger clone is one base away. Other DNA variants within this sample encode the same CDR3. This chain uses TRBV7-3 with TRBJ2-3; no firm D call. Germline CDR1 is SGHTA and CDR2 is FQGTGA. There are 14 residues in the CDR3. The V and J ends lost 5 bases and 4 bases respectively, with 13 bases between them. The CDR3 sequence is CASSLLGDADTQYF. The CDR3 coding sequence is TGTGCCAGCAGCCTTTTAGGAGATGCAGATACGCAGTATTTT.

The rearrangement links TRBV18 to TRBJ2-1; D not resolved. This CDR3 contains 13 residues. V was pared by 2 bases and J by 5 bases, with 7 bases between. From germline, CDR1 is KGHSH and CDR2 LQKENI. The CDR3 coding sequence is TGTGCCAGCTCACCAACTGGAGACAATGAGCAGTTCTTC. This translates into CASSPTGDNEQFF.

V and J are TRBV14 and TRBJ2-2; D not resolved. Trimming shortened V by 4 bases and J by 0 bases, and 6 bases separated the two germline ends. The CDR3 is 14 residues long. Germline V gives CDR1 SGHDN, CDR2 FVKESK. The CDR3 protein is CASSPTTNTGELFF. The CDR3 DNA is TGTGCCAGCAGCCCTACTACGAACACCGGGGAGCTGTTTTTT. Complete variable domain (other parts from reference TRBV14 and TRBJ2-2): EAGVTQFPSHSVIEKGQTVTLRCDPISGHDNLYWYRRVMGKEIKFLLHFVKESKQDESGMPNNRFLAERTGGTYSTLKVQPAELEDSGVYFCASSPTTNTGELFFGEGSRLTVL.

V is TRBV11-2 and J is TRBJ2-1; TRBD2 might be the D (5 bases). CDR3 length: 15 amino acids. The germline V gene has CDR1 SGHAT and CDR2 FQNNGV. Trimming took 0 bases from V and 7 from J, leaving 13 bases between them. Here the CDR3 reads CASSLDAGPRNEQFF. The CDR3 DNA sequence: TGTGCCAGCAGCTTAGACGCGGGTCCCAGGAATGAGCAGTTCTTC.

The rearrangement joins TRBV5-5 to TRBJ2-7; 8 nucleotides agree with TRBD2. The germline gives CDR1 SGHKS, CDR2 YYEKEE (reference sequence). V gave up 3 bases and J gave up 4 bases; unmatched junction bases: 9. The CDR3 contains 15 residues. CDR3 sequence reads: CASSSTGGRRYEQYF. The CDR3 DNA reads as TGTGCCAGCAGCTCAACGGGGGGGAGAAGATACGAGCAGTACTTC.

The chain employs TRBV6-5 and TRBJ2-1; a weak D match, TRBD2 (7 bases). In germline, CDR1 is MNHEY, CDR2 SVGAGI. Trimming shortened V by 0 bases and J by 8 bases, and 17 bases separated the two germline ends. This CDR3 has 16 amino acids. The CDR3 here is CASSYSKTGGPDEQFF. The CDR3 region has the DNA TGTGCCAGCAGTTACTCGAAGACGGGGGGCCCCGATGAGCAGTTCTTC.

Concerning this clone itself: This sample also contains other DNA sequences that code for the same CDR3. The J gene is TRBJ1-5, the V gene TRBV19, with a weak D call TRBD1 (5 bases). CDR1 and CDR2 (germline): LNHDA, SQIVND (reference sequence). V lost 9 bases to trimming and J lost 4 bases, with 10 bases between them. The length of the CDR3 is 12 residues. CDR3 sequence reads: CASRGGNQPQHF. CDR3 DNA sequence: TGTGCCAGCCGGGGGGGAAATCAGCCCCAGCATTTT.

The chain combines TRBV29-1 with TRBJ2-7, with 10 bases identical to TRBD2. The CDR3 loop spans 16 amino acids. Germline V gene data show CDR1 as SQVTM and CDR2 as ANQGSEA. V was pared by 6 bases and J by 0 bases, with 11 bases of the junction left unmatched. For the CDR3, the DNA is TGCAGCGTCCTCGGCCCTAGCGGGGGATCCTCCTACGAGCAGTACTTC. It encodes CSVLGPSGGSSYEQYF.

This chain links TRBV12-5 with TRBJ2-1, with D perhaps TRBD1 (6 bases). The ends were cut back, 4 bases at V and 11 bases at J, with 18 bases in the middle. The CDR3 covers 14 residues. CDR1 is LGHNT and CDR2 is FRNRAP in the germline V gene. CDR3 protein: CASGSGQSVVQQFF. Here the CDR3 DNA reads TGTGCTAGTGGTTCGGGACAAAGCGTGGTTCAGCAGTTCTTC. Looking up the rest from reference TRBV12-5 and TRBJ2-1 gives the full variable domain: DARVTQTPRHKVTEMGQEVTMRCQPILGHNTVFWYRQTMMQGLELLAYFRNRAPLDDSGMPKDRFSAEMPDATLATLKIQPSEPRDSAVYFCASGSGQSVVQQFFGPGTRLTVL.

This clone was observed once. CDR3 DNA: TGTGCCAGCAGCTTGACTAGCGGAAGCACAGATACGCAGTATTTT. The encoded protein is CASSLTSGSTDTQYF. The V and J genes are TRBV5-5 and TRBJ2-3; 8 bases align to TRBD2. The germline CDR1 and CDR2 sequences are SGHKS and YYEKEE (reference sequence). The CDR3 consists of 15 residues. The ends lost 1 base at V and 0 bases at J; junction bases unmatched: 1.

The chain couples TRBV2 to TRBJ1-5, with 7 bases lining up with TRBD1. The CDR3 contains 14 residues. V was clipped by 6 bases and J by 4 bases; unmatched bases: 6. The germline gives CDR1 SNHLY, CDR2 FYNNEI. In nucleotides, the CDR3 is TGTGCCAGCAGCACCGACAGGGATAATCAGCCCCAGCATTTT. Its protein product is CASSTDRDNQPQHF. Filled out from reference TRBV2 and TRBJ1-5, the complete variable domain reads EPEVTQTPSHQVTQMGQEVILRCVPISNHLYFYWYRQILGQKVEFLVSFYNNEISEKSEIFDDQFSVERPDGSNFTLKIRSTKLEDSAMYFCASSTDRDNQPQHFGDGTRLSIL.

CDR3 residues: CASSIEKYRLAGGNEQFF. DNA for the CDR3: TGTGCCAGTAGTATAGAGAAGTATAGGCTAGCGGGAGGCAATGAGCAGTTCTTC. V usage is TRBV19 and J usage is TRBJ2-1; 11 bases align to TRBD2. The CDR3 spans 18 residues. Trimming at V came to 0 bases and at J to 6 bases, leaving 10 bases not matched to a gene. Germline V lookup: CDR1 LNHDA, CDR2 SQIVND (reference sequence).